This TCR beta chain originates from a study of OX40 agonist ivuxolimab in advanced cancers. The overall study: Of mixed ages from about 20 to 80 and averaging approximately 60 years, the group was more than 65% male. Partial responses were observed in three patients, of whom one had hepatocellular carcinoma and two had cutaneous melanoma. Study-wide findings and caveats: In the 0.1 to 3.0 mg/kg range, CD4+ and CD8+ blood T cells had expanded clonally by week 6.

Libraries were prepared by immunoSEQ multiplex PCR; TCRdb keeps only in-frame clonotypes and omits some of them. The sample carries 35,000 to 40,000 clones, about 89% recorded once. With regard to this clone: Its antigen is as yet unknown.

The ends were cut back, 3 bases at V and 6 bases at J, with 11 bases in the middle. The germline V gene has CDR1 SGHAT and CDR2 FQNNGV. The CDR3 has 13 amino acids. The clonotype comes from an adult with an advanced solid tumor such as melanoma, head and neck, liver or kidney cancer. V usage is TRBV11-2 and J usage is TRBJ1-2, with TRBD1 as a possible D gene (6 bases). Here the sequenced sample was CD4+ or CD8+ T cells sorted from blood, taken in a trial of the OX40 agonist ivuxolimab. The CDR3 coding sequence is TGTGCCAGCAGCTTGGGGGGCCCGCATGGCTACACCTTC. Translation gives CASSLGGPHGYTF.